This T cell receptor beta chain was captured in a study of cytomegalovirus exposure and HLA in healthy donors. Study-level results: When analyzed later, the rates of TCR association showed variation by HLA locus, with DRB1 the most and HLA-C the fewest.

PCR involved 60 Vbeta and 13 Jbeta primers. Method: immunoSEQ multiplex PCR; TCRdb's copy keeps in-frame clones and lacks some. The sample contains 150,000 to 200,000 clones, approximately 84% of which appear only once. On this clone itself: Its antigen is currently unknown.

Germline V lookup: CDR1 SNHLY, CDR2 FYNNEI. This CDR3 is built from 14 residues. Unmatched junction bases numbered 6, after V lost 8 bases and J lost 0 bases. The sequenced sample was PBMCs. The V and J genes are TRBV2 and TRBJ2-7; 8 bases align to TRBD2. The source of this sequence is a young man in good health and CMV-seronegative. CDR3 DNA: TGTGCCAGCTCCATAGCGGGACCCTCCTACGAGCAGTACTTC. Its protein is CASSIAGPSYEQYF.